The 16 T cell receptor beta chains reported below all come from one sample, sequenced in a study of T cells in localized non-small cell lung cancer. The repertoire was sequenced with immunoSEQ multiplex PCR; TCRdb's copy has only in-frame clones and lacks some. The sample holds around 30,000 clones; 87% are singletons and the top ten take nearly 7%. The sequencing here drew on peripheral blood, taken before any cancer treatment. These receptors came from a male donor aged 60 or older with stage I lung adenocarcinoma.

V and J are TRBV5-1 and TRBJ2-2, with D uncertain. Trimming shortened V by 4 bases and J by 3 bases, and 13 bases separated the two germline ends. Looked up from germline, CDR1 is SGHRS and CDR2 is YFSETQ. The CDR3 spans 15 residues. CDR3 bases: TGCGCCAGCAGCCCGGTCGCCTCAGACACCGGGGAGCTGTTTTTT. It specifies CASSPVASDTGELFF.

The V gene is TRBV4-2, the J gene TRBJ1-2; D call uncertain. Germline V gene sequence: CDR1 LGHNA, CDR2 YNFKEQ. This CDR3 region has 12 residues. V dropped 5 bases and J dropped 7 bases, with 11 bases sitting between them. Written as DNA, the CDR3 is TGTGCCAGCAGCTTGGACGGCGGTGGCTACACCTTC. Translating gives CASSLDGGGYTF.

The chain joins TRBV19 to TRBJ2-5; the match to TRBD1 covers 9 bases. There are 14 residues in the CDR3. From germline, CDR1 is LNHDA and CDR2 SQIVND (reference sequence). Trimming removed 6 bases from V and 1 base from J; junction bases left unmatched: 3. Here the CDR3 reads CASSLTGGQETQYF. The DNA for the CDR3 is TGTGCCAGTAGCCTGACAGGGGGCCAAGAGACCCAGTACTTC. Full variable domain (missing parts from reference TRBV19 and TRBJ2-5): DGGITQSPKYLFRKEGQNVTLSCEQNLNHDAMYWYRQDPGQGLRLIYYSQIVNDFQKGDIAEGYSVSREKKESFPLTVTSAQKNPTAFYLCASSLTGGQETQYFGPGTRLLVL.

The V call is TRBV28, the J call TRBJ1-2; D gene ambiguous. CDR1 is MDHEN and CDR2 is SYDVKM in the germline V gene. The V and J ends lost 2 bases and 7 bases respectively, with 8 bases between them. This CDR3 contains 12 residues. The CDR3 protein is CASSLKKAGYTF. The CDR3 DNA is TGTGCCAGCAGTTTAAAGAAAGCTGGCTACACCTTC.

CDR3: CASGLVQGNTGELFF. CDR3 coding DNA: TGTGCTAGTGGTTTGGTACAGGGGAACACCGGGGAGCTGTTTTTT. The genes are TRBV12-5 and TRBJ2-2, with D tentatively TRBD1 (6 bases). This CDR3 is built from 15 residues. The V gene lost 0 bases and the J gene lost 1 base, with 6 bases spanning the gap. Germline V gene sequence: CDR1 LGHNT, CDR2 FRNRAP.

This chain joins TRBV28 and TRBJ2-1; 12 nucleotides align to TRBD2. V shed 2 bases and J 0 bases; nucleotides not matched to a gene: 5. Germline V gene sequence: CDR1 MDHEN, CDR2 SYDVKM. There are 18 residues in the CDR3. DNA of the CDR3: TGTGCCAGCAGTTTAGGGACTAGCGGGCACCCCTCCTACAATGAGCAGTTCTTC. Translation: CASSLGTSGHPSYNEQFF.

For the CDR3, the DNA is TGTGCCAGTAGTATGTCGGCAGGGGCTAATGAAAAACTGTTTTTT. Amino acids: CASSMSAGANEKLFF. This chain uses TRBV19 with TRBJ1-4; D possibly corresponds to TRBD1 (6 bases). The germline gives CDR1 LNHDA, CDR2 SQIVND (reference sequence). With 3 bases removed from V and 3 bases from J, the gap between germline ends came to 11 bases. The CDR3 sequence is 15 residues long.

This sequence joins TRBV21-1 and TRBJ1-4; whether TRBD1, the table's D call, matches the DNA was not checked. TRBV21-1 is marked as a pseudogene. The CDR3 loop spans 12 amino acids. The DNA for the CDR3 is TGTGCCAGCAGCCGGACAGGGGACGGACTGTTTTTT. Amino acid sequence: CASSRTGDGLFF.

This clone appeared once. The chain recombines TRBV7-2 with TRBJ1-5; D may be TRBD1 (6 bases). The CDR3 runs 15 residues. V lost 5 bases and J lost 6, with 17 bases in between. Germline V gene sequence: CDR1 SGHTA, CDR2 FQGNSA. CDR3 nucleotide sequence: TGTGCCAGCAGCGCGGACAGCGCGGGGGGTCAGCCCCAGCATTTT. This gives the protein CASSADSAGGQPQHF.

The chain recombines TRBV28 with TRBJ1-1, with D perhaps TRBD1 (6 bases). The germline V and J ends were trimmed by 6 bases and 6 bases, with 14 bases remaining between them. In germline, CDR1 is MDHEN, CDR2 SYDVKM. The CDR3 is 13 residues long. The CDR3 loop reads CASRPGQWAEAFF. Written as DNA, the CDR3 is TGTGCCAGCAGGCCCGGACAGTGGGCTGAAGCTTTCTTT.

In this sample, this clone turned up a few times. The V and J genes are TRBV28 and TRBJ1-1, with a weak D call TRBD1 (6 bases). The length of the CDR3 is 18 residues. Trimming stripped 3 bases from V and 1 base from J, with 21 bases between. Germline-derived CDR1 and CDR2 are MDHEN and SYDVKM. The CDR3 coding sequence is TGTGCCAGCAGTTTCGTCAGCTGGGGGCCAGTTGAGAACACTGAAGCTTTCTTT. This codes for CASSFVSWGPVENTEAFF.

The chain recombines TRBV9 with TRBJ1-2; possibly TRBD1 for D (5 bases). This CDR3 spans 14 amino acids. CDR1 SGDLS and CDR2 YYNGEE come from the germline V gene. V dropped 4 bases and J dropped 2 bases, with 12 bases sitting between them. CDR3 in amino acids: CASSPGGDNYGYTF. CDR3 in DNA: TGTGCCAGCAGCCCCGGAGGGGACAACTATGGCTACACCTTC.

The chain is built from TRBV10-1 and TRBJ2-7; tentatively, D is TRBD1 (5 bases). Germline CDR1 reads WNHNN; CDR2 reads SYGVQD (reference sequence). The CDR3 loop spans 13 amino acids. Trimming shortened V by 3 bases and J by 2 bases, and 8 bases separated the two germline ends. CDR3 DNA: TGCGCCAGCAGTGAACAGGCCCCCTACGAGCAGTACTTC. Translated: CASSEQAPYEQYF.

DNA of the CDR3: TGTGCCAGCAGCTTGGGGAACTACGAGCAGTACTTC. Translated: CASSLGNYEQYF. The chain recombines TRBV5-6 with TRBJ2-7; D is undetermined. Per germline, CDR1 SGHDT and CDR2 YYEEEE. V lost 0 bases, J lost 3 bases, and 4 bases lay in between. CDR3 length: 12 amino acids.

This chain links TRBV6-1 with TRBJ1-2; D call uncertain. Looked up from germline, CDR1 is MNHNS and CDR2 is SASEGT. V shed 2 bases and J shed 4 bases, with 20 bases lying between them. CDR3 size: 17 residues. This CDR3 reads CASSEPATPSNGYGYTF. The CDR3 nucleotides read TGTGCCAGCAGTGAACCAGCCACCCCATCTAACGGCTATGGCTACACCTTC.

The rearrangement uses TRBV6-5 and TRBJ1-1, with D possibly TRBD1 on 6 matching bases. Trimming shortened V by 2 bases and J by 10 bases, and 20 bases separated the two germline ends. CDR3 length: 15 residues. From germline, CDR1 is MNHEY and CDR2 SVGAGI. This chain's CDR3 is CASSYAGRGLGGAFF. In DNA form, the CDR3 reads TGTGCCAGCAGTTACGCGGGCAGGGGATTAGGAGGAGCTTTCTTT.